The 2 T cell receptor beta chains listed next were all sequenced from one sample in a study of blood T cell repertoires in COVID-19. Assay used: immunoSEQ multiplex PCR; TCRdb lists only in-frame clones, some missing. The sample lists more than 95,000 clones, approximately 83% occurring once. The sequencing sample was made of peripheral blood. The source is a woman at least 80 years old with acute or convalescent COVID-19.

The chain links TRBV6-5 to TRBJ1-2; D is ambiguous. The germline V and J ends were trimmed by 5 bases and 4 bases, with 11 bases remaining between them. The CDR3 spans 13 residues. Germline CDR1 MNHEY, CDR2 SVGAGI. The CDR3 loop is CASSNDPGYGYTF. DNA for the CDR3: TGTGCCAGCAGTAATGACCCGGGCTATGGCTACACCTTC.

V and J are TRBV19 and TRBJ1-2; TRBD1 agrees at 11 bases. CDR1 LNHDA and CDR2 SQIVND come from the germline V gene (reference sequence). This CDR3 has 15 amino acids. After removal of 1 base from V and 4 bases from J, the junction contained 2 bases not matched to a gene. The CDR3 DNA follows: TGTGCCAGTAGTATAGGGACAGGGGGCTTCTATGGCTACACCTTC. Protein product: CASSIGTGGFYGYTF. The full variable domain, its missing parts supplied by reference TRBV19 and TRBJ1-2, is DGGITQSPKYLFRKEGQNVTLSCEQNLNHDAMYWYRQDPGQGLRLIYYSQIVNDFQKGDIAEGYSVSREKKESFPLTVTSAQKNPTAFYLCASSIGTGGFYGYTFGSGTRLTVV.